This T cell receptor beta chain was captured by sequencing in a study of cytomegalovirus exposure and HLA in healthy donors. Regarding the study as a whole: Data from an earlier analysis indicated that most TCR beta V segments were productive either about 90% or about 30% of the time. CMV serostatus was the only immune exposure information that was available.

Use of 60 Vbeta and 13 Jbeta primers characterized the PCR. Produced via immunoSEQ multiplex PCR; TCRdb's table is partial and in-frame only. The sample records about 110,000 clones, about 61% being singletons. CDR3 length: 16 amino acids. Germline V gives CDR1 SGHNT, CDR2 YENEEA. The V end was cut by 4 bases, the J end by 0 bases, with 14 bases between. With regard to this clone: The antigen remains undetermined.

The TCR comes from a man aged 18 to 29 in good health and CMV-seropositive. Sample: PBMCs. The V call is TRBV11-3, the J call TRBJ2-3, with TRBD2 as a possible D gene (6 bases). The CDR3 sequence is CASSSGRGVSTDTQYF. CDR3 sequence (DNA): TGTGCCAGCAGCTCGGGGCGCGGGGTTAGCACAGATACGCAGTATTTT.